This passage covers 25 T cell receptor beta chains from one sample sequenced in a study of CD8 T cells in ankylosing spondylitis. From the 5' RACE reads, TCRdb called clonotypes with MiXCR, one entry per CDR3 protein. Of 200,000 to 250,000 distinct CDR3 sequences in the sample, around 10% were seen once. The sequencing sample was made of blood, either unsorted or a sorted T cell fraction (not recorded which). The receptors shown here come from a male donor with ankylosing spondylitis or in good health (not recorded which).

In its sample, this clonotype was seen a few times. The CDR3 nucleotides are TGTGCCAGCAGTCCAAGGACAGGGAACCCCGTACAGGCTTACGAGCAGTACTTC. Amino acids: CASSPRTGNPVQAYEQYF. The chain couples TRBV6-1 to TRBJ2-7, with 8 positions matching TRBD1. Germline-derived CDR1 and CDR2 are MNHNS and SASEGT. With V trimmed by 5 bases and J by 4 bases, 19 bases remained unmatched. The CDR3 totals 18 residues.

At least ten counts were recorded for this clonotype. The chain links TRBV10-3 to TRBJ2-7, with 15 positions matching TRBD2. The CDR3 totals 15 residues. Trimming removed 6 bases from V and 4 bases from J; junction bases left unmatched: 4. Germline lookup yields CDR1 ENHRY and CDR2 SYGVKD. CDR3 amino acids: CAISGLAGGPYEQYF. The CDR3 nucleotides read TGTGCCATCAGCGGACTAGCGGGAGGGCCGTACGAGCAGTACTTC.

The gene calls are TRBV20-1 and TRBJ2-5, with D possibly being TRBD1 or TRBD2 (5 bases each). In germline, CDR1 is DFQATT, CDR2 SNEGSKA (reference sequence). V lost 5 bases, J lost 2 bases, and 18 bases lay in between. The CDR3 consists of 15 residues. CDR3: CSARGRDPSQETQYF. Written as DNA, the CDR3 is TGCAGTGCTCGGGGACGGGACCCATCACAAGAGACCCAGTACTTC.

V usage is TRBV3-1 and J usage is TRBJ1-2; D gene ambiguous. The CDR3 consists of 14 residues. V lost 4 bases and J 8 bases, leaving 17 bases between the germline ends. Germline CDR1 LGHDT, CDR2 YNNKEL (reference sequence). CDR3 in DNA: TGTGCCAGCAGCCTGGCGTCGGGAAGCGGGGGCTACACCTTC. This translates into CASSLASGSGGYTF.

In this sample, this clonotype turned up a few times. A much more abundant neighbour one base away suggests this may be a read error. The chain joins TRBV20-1 to TRBJ2-7, with unresolved D. CDR1 and CDR2 from the germline V gene are DFQATT and SNEGSKA (reference sequence). The CDR3 is 17 residues long. The CDR3 DNA reads TGCTGTGCTAGGGTAATTGGCAGAGTTGGATCCCCCTACGAGCAGTACTTC. This codes for CCARVIGRVGSPYEQYF.

The sample holds a few counts of this clonotype. The rearrangement links TRBV12-3 or TRBV12-4 to TRBJ1-1; 9 bases are shared with TRBD1. J lost 1 base, V lost 6 bases, and 6 bases had no gene match. The CDR3 runs to 15 residues. The CDR3 here is CASRKDRGGNTEAFF. The CDR3 nucleotides read TGTGCCAGCAGGAAGGACAGGGGAGGGAACACTGAAGCTTTCTTT.

As regards this clonotype: A read error may produce the germline difference seen at one junction end. The rearrangement links TRBV3-1 to TRBJ1-2; maybe TRBD1 (6 bases). This CDR3 comprises 13 residues. The germline gives CDR1 LGHDT, CDR2 YNNKEL (reference sequence). CDR3 coding DNA: TGTGCCAGCAGCCTGACGACAGGCTATGACTACACCTTC. Encoded protein: CASSLTTGYDYTF.

This chain uses TRBV27 with TRBJ2-7; no clear D gene. With 5 bases removed from V and 4 bases from J, the gap between germline ends came to 12 bases. Germline V lookup: CDR1 MNHEY, CDR2 SMNVEV (reference sequence). The CDR3 is made up of 13 amino acids. The CDR3 spells CASSVMFNYEQYF. In DNA form, the CDR3 reads TGTGCCAGCAGTGTTATGTTTAATTACGAGCAGTACTTC.

In this sample, this clonotype turned up a few times. This chain joins TRBV7-9 and TRBJ2-6, with D possibly TRBD1 on 5 matching bases. With 10 bases removed from V and 1 base from J, the gap between germline ends came to 11 bases. The CDR3 sequence is 14 residues long. CDR1 SEHNR and CDR2 FQNEAQ come from the germline V gene (reference sequence). The DNA for the CDR3 is TGTGCCACAGACACAGGTTCTGGGGCCAACGTCCTGACTTTC. Its protein is CATDTGSGANVLTF.

This clonotype was found a few times. V is TRBV2 and J is TRBJ2-3; unclear D gene. The CDR3 extends over 12 amino acids. CDR1 SNHLY and CDR2 FYNNEI come from the germline V gene. The germline V and J ends were trimmed by 6 bases and 5 bases, with 9 bases remaining between them. The CDR3 sequence: CASSYSVDTQYF. The CDR3 nucleotides read TGTGCCAGCAGCTACAGTGTAGATACGCAGTATTTT.

This clonotype was seen many times. The chain employs TRBV20-1 and TRBJ1-2, with unresolved D. Germline V CDR1 and CDR2: DFQATT, SNEGSKA (reference sequence). Trimming pared 3 bases from V and 2 bases from J, leaving 13 bases between. The CDR3 consists of 14 residues. The CDR3 DNA is TGCAGTGCTAGGTACCCCCGGGAAAACTATGGCTACACCTTC. Its translation is CSARYPRENYGYTF.

This clonotype was detected ten times or more. J is TRBJ1-5 and V is TRBV20-1; D call uncertain. Germline V CDR1 and CDR2: DFQATT, SNEGSKA (reference sequence). Trimming stripped 5 bases from V and 3 bases from J, with 8 bases between. The CDR3 is 12 residues long. The CDR3, as DNA: TGCAGTGCTGCACCGCTCAATCAGCCCCAGCATTTT. The encoded protein is CSAAPLNQPQHF.

The V gene is TRBV1, the J gene TRBJ1-5. TRBV1 has pseudogene status. The CDR3 covers 14 residues. CDR3 DNA sequence: TGCACCAGCAGCCAAGATCAAGCGGGTCAGCCCCAGCATTTT. It is translated as CTSSQDQAGQPQHF.

This clonotype was seen more than once but under ten times. This rearrangement joins TRBV9 to TRBJ2-1; D tentatively reads TRBD1 or TRBD2 (5 bases each). V was cut by 2 bases and J by 3 bases, with 12 bases left in between. The CDR3 length is 15 residues. Germline V gene sequence: CDR1 SGDLS, CDR2 YYNGEE. The CDR3 bases are TGTGCCAGCAGCGTCCGGGACGCAGGCTACAATGAGCAGTTCTTC. Its translation: CASSVRDAGYNEQFF.

In this sample, this clonotype turned up many times. This chain links TRBV7-2 with TRBJ1-5; the D is unclear. This CDR3 contains 14 residues. Trimming left V 4 bases short and J 3 bases short, with 10 bases between. CDR1 SGHTA and CDR2 FQGNSA come from the germline V gene. The CDR3 DNA reads as TGTGCCAGCAGCTCCGGGGTCCCCAATCAGCCCCAGCATTTT. This sequence encodes CASSSGVPNQPQHF. Full variable domain (remainder filled in from reference TRBV7-2 and TRBJ1-5): GAGVSQSPSNKVTEKGKDVELRCDPISGHTALYWYRQSLGQGLEFLIYFQGNSAPDKSGLPSDRFSAERTGGSVSTLTIQRTQQEDSAVYLCASSSGVPNQPQHFGDGTRLSIL.

This clonotype has only a few counts. V is TRBV12-3 or TRBV12-4 and J is TRBJ2-3; D remains ambiguous. The CDR3 runs 14 residues. Trimming stripped 7 bases from V and 0 bases from J, with 11 bases between. The CDR3 reads CASKQMASTDTQYF. In nucleotides, the CDR3 is TGTGCCAGCAAACAAATGGCTAGCACAGATACGCAGTATTTT.

This clonotype was counted between two and nine times. The V call is TRBV28, the J call TRBJ2-2, with D possibly being TRBD1 or TRBD2 (5 bases each). Trimming shortened V by 11 bases and J by 9 bases, and 22 bases separated the two germline ends. The CDR3 contains 14 residues. Germline CDR1 reads MDHEN; CDR2 reads SYDVKM. The CDR3 sequence is CASQGSAFSRELFF. CDR3 bases: TGTGCCTCCCAGGGTAGCGCATTTAGTCGGGAGCTGTTTTTT.

The chain combines TRBV7-9 with TRBJ2-5, with D hard to call. Germline V gene lookup returns CDR1 SEHNR and CDR2 FQNEAQ (reference sequence). CDR3 length equals 13 residues. With 5 bases removed from V and 1 base from J, the gap between germline ends came to 8 bases. In DNA form, the CDR3 reads TGTGCCAGCAGCAACTTAGTCCAAGAGACCCAGTACTTC. Protein product: CASSNLVQETQYF.

This clonotype was seen ten or more times. The chain links TRBV4-1 to TRBJ2-1; the D gene is possibly TRBD2 (5 bases). The CDR3 is 15 residues long. The germline V and J ends were trimmed by 0 bases and 4 bases, with 10 bases remaining between them. In germline, CDR1 is MGHRA, CDR2 YSYEKL. The CDR3 reads CASSQEPTSYNEQFF. CDR3 nucleotides: TGCGCCAGCAGCCAAGAACCTACTAGTTACAATGAGCAGTTCTTC.

This clonotype was picked up a small number of times. The chain joins TRBV18 to TRBJ2-5; no definite D call. Germline values: CDR1 KGHSH, CDR2 LQKENI. The V end was cut by 3 bases, the J end by 4 bases, with 12 bases between. The CDR3 spans 14 residues. This CDR3 reads CASSPMASPETQYF. In DNA, the CDR3 is TGTGCCAGCTCACCCATGGCTTCCCCAGAGACCCAGTACTTC. Complete variable domain (other parts from reference TRBV18 and TRBJ2-5): NAGVMQNPRHLVRRRGQEARLRCSPMKGHSHVYWYRQLPEEGLKFMVYLQKENIIDESGMPKERFSAEFPKEGPSILRIQQVVRGDSAAYFCASSPMASPETQYFGPGTRLLVL.

This clonotype was counted between two and nine times. The chain is built from TRBV3-1 and TRBJ2-1, with D perhaps TRBD2 (6 bases). The germline CDR1 and CDR2 sequences are LGHDT and YNNKEL (reference sequence). V lost 4 bases to trimming and J lost 9 bases, with 19 bases between them. This CDR3 region has 15 residues. CDR3 sequence: CASSLRLGGYGEQFF. CDR3 DNA: TGTGCCAGCAGCCTCAGACTAGGCGGGTACGGTGAGCAGTTCTTC.

V usage is TRBV7-8 and J usage is TRBJ2-1; unclear D gene. The CDR3 is 14 residues long. Germline V lookup: CDR1 SGHVS, CDR2 FQNEAQ. V was pared by 4 bases and J by 8 bases, with 15 bases between. The CDR3 sequence is CASSSLSRQDEQFF. The DNA of the CDR3 is TGTGCCAGCAGCTCCCTATCTCGTCAGGATGAGCAGTTCTTC. The entire variable domain, with the rest obtained from reference TRBV7-8 and TRBJ2-1, is as follows: GAGVSQSPRYKVAKRGQDVALRCDPISGHVSLFWYQQALGQGPEFLTYFQNEAQLDKSGLPSDRFFAERPEGSVSTLKIQRTQQEDSAVYLCASSSLSRQDEQFFGPGTRLTVL.

The chain employs TRBV10-3 and TRBJ2-1; possibly TRBD2 for D (6 bases). This CDR3 has 12 amino acids. The germline V gene has CDR1 ENHRY and CDR2 SYGVKD. V was clipped by 8 bases and J by 4 bases, with 9 bases between them. In DNA, the CDR3 is TGTGCCATCCAGGACTATTACAATGAGCAGTTCTTC. Translated, it gives CAIQDYYNEQFF.

This clonotype occurred many times. The V gene is TRBV5-1, the J gene TRBJ1-1, with 8 positions matching TRBD1. The V and J ends lost 4 bases and 4 bases, in that order; junction bases with no gene match: 9. There are 15 residues in the CDR3. Germline CDR1 and CDR2: SGHRS and YFSETQ. The CDR3 region is CASSPQGAPGTEAFF. CDR3 bases: TGCGCCAGCAGCCCCCAGGGGGCGCCCGGCACTGAAGCTTTCTTT.

The sample holds many counts of this clonotype. The V call is TRBV6-6, the J call TRBJ2-7, with D possibly being TRBD1 (5 bases). Germline CDR1 MNHNY, CDR2 SVGAGI (reference sequence). The CDR3 length is 13 residues. V lost 7 bases and J 6 bases, leaving 16 bases between the germline ends. The CDR3 DNA reads TGTGCCAGCAACTCAAGGACACCATCCGAGCAGTACTTC. Its protein product is CASNSRTPSEQYF.